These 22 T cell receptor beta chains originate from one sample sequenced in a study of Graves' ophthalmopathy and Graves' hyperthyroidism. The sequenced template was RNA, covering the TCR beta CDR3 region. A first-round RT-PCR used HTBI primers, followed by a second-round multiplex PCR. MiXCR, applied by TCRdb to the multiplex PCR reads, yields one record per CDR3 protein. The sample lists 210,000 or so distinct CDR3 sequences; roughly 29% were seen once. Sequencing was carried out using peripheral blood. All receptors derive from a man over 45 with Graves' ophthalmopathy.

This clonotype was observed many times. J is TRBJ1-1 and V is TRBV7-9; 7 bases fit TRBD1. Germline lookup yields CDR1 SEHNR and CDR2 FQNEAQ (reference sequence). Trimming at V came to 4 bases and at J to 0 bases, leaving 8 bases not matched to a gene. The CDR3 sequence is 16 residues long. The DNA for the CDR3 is TGTGCCAGCAGCTCTCCAGGGGGGTGGATGAACACTGAAGCTTTCTTT. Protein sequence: CASSSPGGWMNTEAFF.

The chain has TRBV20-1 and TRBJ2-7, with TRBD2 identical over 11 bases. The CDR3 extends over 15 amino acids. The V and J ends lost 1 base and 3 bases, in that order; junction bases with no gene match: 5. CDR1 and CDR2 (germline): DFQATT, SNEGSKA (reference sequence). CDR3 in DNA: TGCAGTGCTAGAGGTAGCGGGAGGGGCGGCTACGAGCAGTACTTC. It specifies CSARGSGRGGYEQYF.

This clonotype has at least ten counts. CDR3 residues: CASSFREQESPLHF. Written as DNA, the CDR3 is TGTGCCAGCAGTTTCCGGGAGCAAGAGTCACCCCTCCACTTT. This rearrangement joins TRBV27 to TRBJ1-6; no clear D gene. The V end lost 3 bases, the J end lost 10 bases, and 13 bases lay between the germline ends. The germline CDR1 and CDR2 sequences are MNHEY and SMNVEV (reference sequence). This CDR3 comprises 14 residues.

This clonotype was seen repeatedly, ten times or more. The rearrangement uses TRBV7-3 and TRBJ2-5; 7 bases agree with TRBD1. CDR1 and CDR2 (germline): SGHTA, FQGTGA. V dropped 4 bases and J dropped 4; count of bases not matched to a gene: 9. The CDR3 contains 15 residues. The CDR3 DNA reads TGTGCCAGCAGCTCCACAGGGGTCGTTGGAGAGACCCAGTACTTC. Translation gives CASSSTGVVGETQYF.

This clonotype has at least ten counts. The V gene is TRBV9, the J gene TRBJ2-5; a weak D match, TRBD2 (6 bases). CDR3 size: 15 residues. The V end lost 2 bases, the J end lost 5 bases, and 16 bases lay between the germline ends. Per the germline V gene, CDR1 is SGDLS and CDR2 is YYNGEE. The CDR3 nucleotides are TGTGCCAGCAGCGTTCATGGGGGGACCGGGGAGACCCAGTACTTC. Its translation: CASSVHGGTGETQYF.

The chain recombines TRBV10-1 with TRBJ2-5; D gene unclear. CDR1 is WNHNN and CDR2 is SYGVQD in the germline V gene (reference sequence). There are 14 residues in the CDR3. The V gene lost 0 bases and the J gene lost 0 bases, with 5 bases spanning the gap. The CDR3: CASSESRNQETQYF. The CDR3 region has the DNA TGCGCCAGCAGTGAGTCCAGAAACCAAGAGACCCAGTACTTC.

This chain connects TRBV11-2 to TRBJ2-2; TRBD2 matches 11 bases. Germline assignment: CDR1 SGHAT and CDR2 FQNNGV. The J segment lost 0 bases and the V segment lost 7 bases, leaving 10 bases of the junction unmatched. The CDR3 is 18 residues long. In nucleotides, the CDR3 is TGTGCCAGCAACCGGCTGGCTAGCGGGAGGTCGAACACCGGGGAGCTGTTTTTT. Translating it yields CASNRLASGRSNTGELFF.

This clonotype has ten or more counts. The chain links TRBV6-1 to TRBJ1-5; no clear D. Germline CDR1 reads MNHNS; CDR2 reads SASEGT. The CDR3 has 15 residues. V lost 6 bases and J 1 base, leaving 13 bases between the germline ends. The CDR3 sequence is CASRERARSNQPQHF. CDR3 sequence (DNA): TGTGCCAGCAGGGAACGAGCCCGGAGCAATCAGCCCCAGCATTTT.

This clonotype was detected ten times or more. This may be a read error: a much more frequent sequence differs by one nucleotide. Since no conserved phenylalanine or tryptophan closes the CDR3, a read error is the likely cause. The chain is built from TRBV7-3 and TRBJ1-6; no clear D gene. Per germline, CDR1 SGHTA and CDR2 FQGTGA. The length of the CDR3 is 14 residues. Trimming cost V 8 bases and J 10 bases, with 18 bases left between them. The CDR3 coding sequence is TGTGCCAGCGGTTCCAGCACACGAGGCTCACCCCTCCACCTT. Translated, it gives CASGSSTRGSPLHL.

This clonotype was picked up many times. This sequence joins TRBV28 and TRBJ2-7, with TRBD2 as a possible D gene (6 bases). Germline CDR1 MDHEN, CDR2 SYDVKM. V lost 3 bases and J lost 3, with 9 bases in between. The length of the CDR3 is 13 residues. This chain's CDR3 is CASSFGGIYEQYF. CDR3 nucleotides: TGTGCCAGCAGTTTTGGAGGGATCTACGAGCAGTACTTC.

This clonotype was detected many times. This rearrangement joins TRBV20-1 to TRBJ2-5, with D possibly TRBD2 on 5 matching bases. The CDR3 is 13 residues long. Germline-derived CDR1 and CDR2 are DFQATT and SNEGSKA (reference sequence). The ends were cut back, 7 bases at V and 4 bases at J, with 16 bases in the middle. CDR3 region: CSVVGVSGETQYF. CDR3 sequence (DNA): TGCAGTGTGGTGGGAGTGTCGGGAGAGACCCAGTACTTC.

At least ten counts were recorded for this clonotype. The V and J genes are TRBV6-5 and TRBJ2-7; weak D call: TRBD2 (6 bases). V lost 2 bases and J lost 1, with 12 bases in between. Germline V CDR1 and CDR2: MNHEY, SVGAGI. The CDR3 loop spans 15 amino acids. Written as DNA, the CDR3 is TGTGCCAGCAGTTACGGGGTAGCGGCTTCCTACGAGCAGTACTTC. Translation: CASSYGVAASYEQYF.

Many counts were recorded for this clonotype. CDR3 coding DNA: TGTGCCAGCTCGTTCAGGGCTTTGGAGCAGTACTTC. Translation gives CASSFRALEQYF. The V gene is TRBV18, the J gene TRBJ2-7; D is possibly TRBD1 (5 bases). Trimming pared 6 bases from V and 7 bases from J, leaving 13 bases between. The CDR3 sequence is 12 residues long. Germline CDR1 KGHSH, CDR2 LQKENI.

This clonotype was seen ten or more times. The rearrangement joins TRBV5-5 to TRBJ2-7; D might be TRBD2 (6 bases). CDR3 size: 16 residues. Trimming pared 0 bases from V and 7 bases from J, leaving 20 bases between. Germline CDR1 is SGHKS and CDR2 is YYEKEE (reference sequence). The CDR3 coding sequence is TGTGCCAGCAGCTTGGGAGCCGGGACTCTCTTTAGGGAGCAGTACTTC. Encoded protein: CASSLGAGTLFREQYF.

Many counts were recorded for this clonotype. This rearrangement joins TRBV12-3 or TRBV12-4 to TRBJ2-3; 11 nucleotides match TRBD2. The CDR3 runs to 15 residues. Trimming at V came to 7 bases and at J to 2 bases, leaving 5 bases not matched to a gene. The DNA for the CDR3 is TGTGCCAGCACCCTGGGACTAGCGGCCACAGATACGCAGTATTTT. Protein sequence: CASTLGLAATDTQYF.

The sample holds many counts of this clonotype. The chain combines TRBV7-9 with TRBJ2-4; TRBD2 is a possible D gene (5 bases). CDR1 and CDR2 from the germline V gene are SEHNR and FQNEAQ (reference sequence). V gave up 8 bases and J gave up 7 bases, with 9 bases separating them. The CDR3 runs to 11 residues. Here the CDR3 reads CASGGGNIQYF. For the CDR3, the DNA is TGTGCCAGCGGAGGAGGCAACATTCAGTACTTC.

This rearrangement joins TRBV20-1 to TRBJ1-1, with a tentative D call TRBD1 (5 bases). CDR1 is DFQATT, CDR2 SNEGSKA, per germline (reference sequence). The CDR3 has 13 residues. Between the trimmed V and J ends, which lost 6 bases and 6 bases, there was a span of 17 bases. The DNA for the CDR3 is TGCAGTGCGTTTGTCCAGGGTCTTCCTGAAGCTTTCTTT. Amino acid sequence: CSAFVQGLPEAFF.

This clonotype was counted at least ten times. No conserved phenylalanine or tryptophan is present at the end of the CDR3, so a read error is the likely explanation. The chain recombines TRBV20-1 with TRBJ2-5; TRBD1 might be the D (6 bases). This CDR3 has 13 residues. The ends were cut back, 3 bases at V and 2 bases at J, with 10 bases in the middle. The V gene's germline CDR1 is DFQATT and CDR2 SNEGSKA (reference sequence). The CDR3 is CSASGQLQETQYL. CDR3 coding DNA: TGCAGTGCTAGCGGACAGCTTCAAGAGACCCAGTACCTC.

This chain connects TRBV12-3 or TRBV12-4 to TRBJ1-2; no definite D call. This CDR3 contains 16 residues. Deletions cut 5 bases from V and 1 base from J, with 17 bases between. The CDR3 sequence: CASSPSVDGFNYGYTF. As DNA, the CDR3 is TGTGCCAGCAGTCCCTCGGTAGACGGATTTAACTATGGCTACACCTTC.

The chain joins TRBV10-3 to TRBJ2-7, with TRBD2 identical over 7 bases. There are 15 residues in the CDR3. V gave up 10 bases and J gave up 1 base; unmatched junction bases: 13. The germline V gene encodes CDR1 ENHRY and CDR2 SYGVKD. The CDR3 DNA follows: TGTGCCACAAGGCCCAGTGCTAGCGGTTCCTACGAGCAGTACTTC. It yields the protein CATRPSASGSYEQYF.

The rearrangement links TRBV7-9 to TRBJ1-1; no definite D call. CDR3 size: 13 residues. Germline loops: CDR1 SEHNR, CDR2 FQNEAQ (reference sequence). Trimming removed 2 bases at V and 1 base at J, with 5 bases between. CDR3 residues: CASSLWENTEAFF. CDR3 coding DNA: TGTGCCAGCAGCTTATGGGAGAACACTGAAGCTTTCTTT. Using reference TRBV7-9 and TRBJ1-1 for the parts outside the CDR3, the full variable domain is DTGVSQNPRHKITKRGQNVTFRCDPISEHNRLYWYRQTLGQGPEFLTYFQNEAQLEKSRLLSDRFSAERPKGSFSTLEIQRTEQGDSAMYLCASSLWENTEAFFGQGTRLTVV.

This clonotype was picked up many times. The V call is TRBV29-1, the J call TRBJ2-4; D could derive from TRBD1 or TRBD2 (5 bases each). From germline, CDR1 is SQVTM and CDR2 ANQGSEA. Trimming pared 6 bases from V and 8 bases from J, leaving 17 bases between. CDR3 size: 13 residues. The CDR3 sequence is CSVTGTSTYIQYF. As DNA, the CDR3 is TGCAGCGTGACTGGGACCTCCACGTACATTCAGTACTTC.